This entry lists 29 T cell receptor beta chains sequenced from one sample in a study of T cell responses to AZD1222 COVID-19 vaccine. The repertoire was sequenced with immunoSEQ multiplex PCR; TCRdb's copy has only in-frame clones and lacks some. The sample consists of 90,000 to 100,000 clones, 85% of them appearing once. The sequencing used peripheral blood, collected 28 days after the second AZD1222 dose. Receptors originate from an adult who received the AZD1222 COVID-19 vaccine.

The J gene is TRBJ2-7, the V gene TRBV19; TRBD2 is a possible D gene (5 bases). V was pared by 4 bases and J by 0 bases, with 13 bases between. Germline CDR1 and CDR2: LNHDA and SQIVND (reference sequence). The length of the CDR3 is 15 residues. The CDR3 sequence is CASSTRTSLSYEQYF. DNA of the CDR3: TGTGCCAGTAGTACGAGGACTTCCCTCTCCTACGAGCAGTACTTC.

The rearrangement uses TRBV7-8 and TRBJ2-3; TRBD1 aligns across 9 bases. V dropped 2 bases and J dropped 5; count of bases not matched to a gene: 5. The germline V gene encodes CDR1 SGHVS and CDR2 FQNEAQ. The CDR3 length is 15 residues. The CDR3 DNA reads TGTGCCAGCAGCTTACCACAGGGGGCTATAGATACGCAGTATTTT. Translated, it gives CASSLPQGAIDTQYF.

V usage is TRBV9 and J usage is TRBJ2-5; 9 bases agree with TRBD1. With V trimmed by 4 bases and J by 3 bases, 7 bases remained unmatched. The CDR3 loop spans 15 amino acids. Germline CDR1 is SGDLS and CDR2 is YYNGEE. In DNA form, the CDR3 reads TGTGCCAGCAGCCCCCTCGGGACAGGGAAAGAGACCCAGTACTTC. Amino acid sequence: CASSPLGTGKETQYF.

This clone appeared once. This chain connects TRBV7-3 to TRBJ2-1, with D possibly matching TRBD2 (6 bases). Trimming removed 4 bases at V and 3 bases at J, with 16 bases between. There are 16 residues in the CDR3. The V gene's germline CDR1 is SGHTA and CDR2 FQGTGA. CDR3 coding DNA: TGTGCCAGCAGCTCGGGACTCCCCAAGAACTACAATGAGCAGTTCTTC. Its translation: CASSSGLPKNYNEQFF.

The chain recombines TRBV7-3 with TRBJ2-7, with D perhaps matching TRBD2 (5 bases). The CDR3 has 15 amino acids. The germline gives CDR1 SGHTA, CDR2 FQGTGA. The V and J ends lost 0 bases and 4 bases respectively, with 13 bases between them. The CDR3 loop is CASSLTAAPGYEQYF. The CDR3 DNA is TGTGCCAGCAGCTTAACGGCCGCCCCGGGATACGAGCAGTACTTC.

The rearrangement links TRBV29-1 to TRBJ1-6; D remains unclear. The CDR3 is 13 residues long. Germline V CDR1 and CDR2: SQVTM, ANQGSEA. V lost 4 bases, J lost 4 bases, and 8 bases lay in between. The CDR3 bases are TGCAGCGTTGCAGCAGATTATAATTCACCCCTCCACTTT. Residues: CSVAADYNSPLHF.

The chain uses TRBV19 and TRBJ2-3, with 12 bases fitting TRBD2. V shed 7 bases and J 0 bases; nucleotides not matched to a gene: 11. CDR3 size: 18 residues. CDR1 is LNHDA and CDR2 is SQIVND in the germline V gene (reference sequence). CDR3 loop: CASTPGASGGGSTDTQYF. CDR3 DNA sequence: TGTGCCAGTACCCCGGGGGCTAGCGGGGGGGGAAGCACAGATACGCAGTATTTT. The entire variable domain, with the rest obtained from reference TRBV19 and TRBJ2-3, is as follows: DGGITQSPKYLFRKEGQNVTLSCEQNLNHDAMYWYRQDPGQGLRLIYYSQIVNDFQKGDIAEGYSVSREKKESFPLTVTSAQKNPTAFYLCASTPGASGGGSTDTQYFGPGTRLTVL.

The chain combines TRBV18 with TRBJ2-5; no reliable D call. The CDR3 is 15 amino acids. Germline loops: CDR1 KGHSH, CDR2 LQKENI. Trimming stripped 3 bases from V and 5 bases from J, with 16 bases between. CDR3: CASSPVSKVWETQYF. The CDR3 nucleotides read TGTGCCAGCTCACCGGTCTCCAAGGTTTGGGAGACCCAGTACTTC.

This clone is a singleton in its sample. The CDR3 is CASSSMTGGRSYEQYF. The CDR3 DNA sequence: TGTGCCAGCAGTTCCATGACAGGGGGCAGGTCCTACGAGCAGTACTTC. The J gene is TRBJ2-7, the V gene TRBV6-5, with TRBD1 matching over 10 bases. The CDR3 runs to 16 residues. Looked up from germline, CDR1 is MNHEY and CDR2 is SVGAGI. V was pared by 4 bases and J by 1 base, with 7 bases of the junction left unmatched.

V usage is TRBV9 and J usage is TRBJ1-1, with D hard to call. The CDR3 loop spans 13 amino acids. Trimming took off 3 bases at V and 1 base at J, with 7 bases between the two ends. Germline CDR1 reads SGDLS; CDR2 reads YYNGEE. CDR3 in DNA: TGTGCCAGCAGCGCATCGGGGAACACTGAAGCTTTCTTT. The encoded protein is CASSASGNTEAFF.

The CDR3: CASSQWEGGDNEQFF. The CDR3 DNA is TGTGCCAGCAGTCAGTGGGAGGGAGGGGACAATGAGCAGTTCTTC. V is TRBV2 and J is TRBJ2-1, with TRBD2 identical over 7 bases. CDR1 and CDR2 from the germline V gene are SNHLY and FYNNEI. CDR3 length: 15 residues. Germline trimming cut 5 bases from V and 5 bases from J; bases unmatched to any gene: 9. The full variable domain, with the rest looked up from reference TRBV2 and TRBJ2-1, is EPEVTQTPSHQVTQMGQEVILRCVPISNHLYFYWYRQILGQKVEFLVSFYNNEISEKSEIFDDQFSVERPDGSNFTLKIRSTKLEDSAMYFCASSQWEGGDNEQFFGPGTRLTVL.

This clone occurred once. The gene calls are TRBV20-1 and TRBJ1-6; D remains unclear. Germline CDR1 reads DFQATT; CDR2 reads SNEGSKA (reference sequence). The V gene lost 0 bases and the J gene lost 14 bases, with 8 bases spanning the gap. The CDR3 extends over 11 amino acids. The CDR3 DNA sequence: TGCAGTGCTAGAGATCGGGAGGCCCTCCACTTT. It codes for CSARDREALHF.

V usage is TRBV11-2 and J usage is TRBJ2-5; tentative D call: TRBD1 (6 bases). This CDR3 has 15 residues. V was clipped by 1 base and J by 0 bases, with 9 bases between them. Germline-derived CDR1 and CDR2 are SGHAT and FQNNGV. This CDR3 reads CASSLGTDDQETQYF. The CDR3 DNA sequence: TGTGCCAGCAGCTTAGGGACAGACGACCAAGAGACCCAGTACTTC.

The genes are TRBV6-5 and TRBJ2-1; D is ambiguous. V was shortened by 6 bases and J by 9 bases, with 12 bases between the two germline ends. This CDR3 is built from 12 residues. Germline CDR1 MNHEY, CDR2 SVGAGI. The CDR3 loop reads CASSQWTGEQFF. CDR3 in DNA: TGTGCCAGCAGCCAGTGGACCGGTGAGCAGTTCTTC.

This clone was found a few times. V and J are TRBV30 and TRBJ2-2; D might be TRBD1 (6 bases). The germline CDR1 and CDR2 sequences are GTSNPN and SVGIG (reference sequence). The germline V and J ends were trimmed by 7 bases and 1 base, with 16 bases remaining between them. The CDR3 sequence is 15 residues long. CDR3 protein: CASNRGQWNTGELFF. The CDR3 DNA reads TGTGCCTCCAACCGGGGACAATGGAACACCGGGGAGCTGTTTTTT. The full variable domain, with the rest looked up from reference TRBV30 and TRBJ2-2, is SQTIHQWPATLVQPVGSPLSLECTVEGTSNPNLYWYRQAAGRGLQLLFYSVGIGQISSEVPQNLSASRPQDRQFILSSKKLLLSDSGFYLCASNRGQWNTGELFFGEGSRLTVL.

This rearrangement joins TRBV4-1 to TRBJ1-6, with unresolved D. The germline V and J ends were trimmed by 1 base and 13 bases, with 20 bases remaining between them. The length of the CDR3 is 16 residues. Per the germline V gene, CDR1 is MGHRA and CDR2 is YSYEKL. The CDR3 DNA is TGCGCCAGCAGCCAAGTCGCAGGCTCGGCTTTGATTCCCCTCCACTTT. It is translated as CASSQVAGSALIPLHF.

The rearrangement joins TRBV2 to TRBJ2-7; 7 nucleotides match TRBD1. J was trimmed by 0 bases and V by 3 bases; bases with no gene match: 5. CDR1 and CDR2 (germline): SNHLY, FYNNEI. The CDR3 totals 15 residues. The DNA for the CDR3 is TGTGCCAGCAGTGACCAGGGGGTTAGCTCCTACGAGCAGTACTTC. It codes for CASSDQGVSSYEQYF.

The chain carries TRBV4-1 and TRBJ1-2; 8 bases map to TRBD1. The CDR3 totals 18 residues. Germline V gene lookup returns CDR1 MGHRA and CDR2 YSYEKL. V trimming: 1 base; J trimming: 2 bases; junction bases outside the gene matches: 12. The CDR3 DNA follows: TGCGCCAGCAGCCAAGTGAACGGACAGGGAAGGGCCAACTATGGCTACACCTTC. Translation gives CASSQVNGQGRANYGYTF.

The J gene is TRBJ2-7, the V gene TRBV6-6; D not certain. Trimming shortened V by 8 bases and J by 2 bases, and 13 bases separated the two germline ends. The germline gives CDR1 MNHNY, CDR2 SVGAGI (reference sequence). This CDR3 spans 13 amino acids. The CDR3 DNA reads as TGTGCCAGCGGACCCCTTTTGGCCTACGAGCAGTACTTC. Translating it yields CASGPLLAYEQYF.

The rearrangement uses TRBV2 and TRBJ2-5; D may be TRBD2 (5 bases). The CDR3 length is 13 residues. Trimming left V 7 bases short and J 7 bases short, with 16 bases between. Looked up from germline, CDR1 is SNHLY and CDR2 is FYNNEI. In nucleotides, the CDR3 is TGTGCCAGCATGGCGAGCGGCCTGGCGACCCAGTACTTC. Translating gives CASMASGLATQYF.

V gene TRBV30 combines with J gene TRBJ1-3, with D unclear. The CDR3 totals 13 residues. CDR1 and CDR2 (germline): GTSNPN, SVGIG (reference sequence). Trimming took off 4 bases at V and 2 bases at J, with 9 bases between the two ends. CDR3 residues: CAWILFTGNTIYF. In nucleotides, the CDR3 is TGTGCCTGGATCCTCTTTACTGGAAACACCATATATTTT. Full variable domain (outside the CDR3, taken from reference TRBV30 and TRBJ1-3): SQTIHQWPATLVQPVGSPLSLECTVEGTSNPNLYWYRQAAGRGLQLLFYSVGIGQISSEVPQNLSASRPQDRQFILSSKKLLLSDSGFYLCAWILFTGNTIYFGEGSWLTVV.

V usage is TRBV28 and J usage is TRBJ2-3; D may be TRBD2 (5 bases). The ends were cut back, 6 bases at V and 3 bases at J, with 10 bases in the middle. CDR1 is MDHEN and CDR2 is SYDVKM in the germline V gene. CDR3 size: 13 residues. CDR3 in amino acids: CASRVGSTDTQYF. The CDR3 region has the DNA TGTGCCAGCAGGGTGGGGAGTACAGATACGCAGTATTTT. The full variable domain, with the rest looked up from reference TRBV28 and TRBJ2-3, is DVKVTQSSRYLVKRTGEKVFLECVQDMDHENMFWYRQDPGLGLRLIYFSYDVKMKEKGDIPEGYSVSREKKERFSLILESASTNQTSMYLCASRVGSTDTQYFGPGTRLTVL.

V is TRBV27 and J is TRBJ1-4; maybe TRBD1 (6 bases). Germline V CDR1 and CDR2: MNHEY, SMNVEV (reference sequence). CDR3 length: 15 residues. The germline V and J ends were trimmed by 2 bases and 4 bases, with 11 bases remaining between them. The CDR3 sequence is CASSLRGAYNEKLFF. CDR3 coding DNA: TGTGCCAGCAGTTTACGGGGGGCCTATAATGAAAAACTGTTTTTT.

The J gene is TRBJ2-2, the V gene TRBV5-5, with D tentatively TRBD1 (6 bases). From germline, CDR1 is SGHKS and CDR2 YYEKEE (reference sequence). Trimming removed 2 bases at V and 5 bases at J, with 16 bases between. The CDR3 runs 16 residues. The CDR3 DNA is TGTGCCAGCAGCTTTTCCCCGTGGGGGCCAACCGGGGAGCTGTTTTTT. Translating it yields CASSFSPWGPTGELFF.

The DNA for the CDR3 is TGCAGTGCTAGTAGGTCTAGCGGTCAAGAGACCCAGTACTTC. Protein sequence: CSASRSSGQETQYF. The V and J genes are TRBV20-1 and TRBJ2-5; 7 nucleotides line up with TRBD2. Unmatched junction bases numbered 6, after V lost 3 bases and J lost 2 bases. The CDR3 has 14 amino acids. Germline lookup yields CDR1 DFQATT and CDR2 SNEGSKA (reference sequence).

The V call is TRBV3-1 (or the pseudogene TRBV3-2), the J call TRBJ1-2; D unresolved. With 0 bases removed from V and 2 bases from J, the gap between germline ends came to 16 bases. Germline V gene data show CDR1 as LGHDT and CDR2 as YNNKEL (reference sequence). CDR3 length: 17 amino acids. The CDR3 DNA is TGTGCCAGCAGCCAAGAGTATAGGTCCAAGGTCAACTATGGCTACACCTTC. Residues: CASSQEYRSKVNYGYTF.

This clone was picked up one time. This chain joins TRBV3-1 (or the pseudogene TRBV3-2) and TRBJ1-1; TRBD1 matches 7 bases. V lost 7 bases, J lost 2 bases, and 7 bases stayed unmatched. Germline V CDR1 and CDR2: LGHDT, YNNKEL (reference sequence). The CDR3 length is 14 residues. CDR3 sequence (DNA): TGTGCCAGCATGACGACAGGGACAAACACTGAAGCTTTCTTT. Protein: CASMTTGTNTEAFF.

This clone has more than one count but fewer than ten. The J gene is TRBJ2-3, the V gene TRBV4-1; D assignment may be TRBD1 or TRBD2 (6 bases each). The germline gives CDR1 MGHRA, CDR2 YSYEKL. The CDR3 length is 14 residues. Deletions cut 1 base from V and 8 bases from J, with 13 bases between. CDR3 DNA sequence: TGCGCCAGCAGCCAAGCCGAAGGGGGAGGTACGCAGTATTTT. It yields the protein CASSQAEGGGTQYF.

This chain's CDR3 is CASSQQGGRSYEQYF. The CDR3 bases are TGCGCCAGCAGCCAACAAGGGGGACGGAGCTACGAGCAGTACTTC. The chain joins TRBV4-1 to TRBJ2-7; TRBD1 might be the D (6 bases). The V and J ends lost 2 bases and 3 bases respectively, with 14 bases between them. Looked up from germline, CDR1 is MGHRA and CDR2 is YSYEKL. The CDR3 length is 15 residues.